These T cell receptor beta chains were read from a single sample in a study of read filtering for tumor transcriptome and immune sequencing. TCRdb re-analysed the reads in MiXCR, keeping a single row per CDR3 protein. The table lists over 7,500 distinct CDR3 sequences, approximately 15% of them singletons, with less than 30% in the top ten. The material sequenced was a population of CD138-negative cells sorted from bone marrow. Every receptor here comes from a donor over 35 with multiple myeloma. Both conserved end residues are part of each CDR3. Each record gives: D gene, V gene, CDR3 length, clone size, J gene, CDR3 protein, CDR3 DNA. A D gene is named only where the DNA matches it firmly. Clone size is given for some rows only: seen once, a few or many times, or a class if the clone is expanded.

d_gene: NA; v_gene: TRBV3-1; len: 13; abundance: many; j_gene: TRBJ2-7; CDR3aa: CASSQGEAYEQYF; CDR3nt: TGTGCCAGCAGCCAAGGGGAGGCCTACGAGCAGTACTTC
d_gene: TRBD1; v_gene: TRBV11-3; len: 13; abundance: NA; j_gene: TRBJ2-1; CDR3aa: CASRDRGRDEQFF; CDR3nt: TGTGCCAGCAGGGACAGGGGGCGGGATGAGCAGTTCTTC
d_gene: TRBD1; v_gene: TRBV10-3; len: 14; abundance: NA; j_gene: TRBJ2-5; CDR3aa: CAISSGTGAETQYF; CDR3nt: TGTGCCATCAGCTCCGGGACAGGGGCAGAGACCCAGTACTTC
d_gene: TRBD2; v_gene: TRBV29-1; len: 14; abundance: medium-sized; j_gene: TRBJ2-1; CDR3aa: CTSLAGGIYNEQFF; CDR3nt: TGCACTTCGCTAGCGGGGGGGATTTACAATGAGCAGTTCTTC
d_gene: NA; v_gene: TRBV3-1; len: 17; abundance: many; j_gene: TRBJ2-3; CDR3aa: CASSQDYVGVSTDTQYF; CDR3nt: TGTGCCAGCAGCCAAGATTATGTGGGGGTAAGCACAGATACGCAGTATTTT
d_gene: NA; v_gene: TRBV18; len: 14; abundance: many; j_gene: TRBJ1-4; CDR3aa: CASSPTWPAEKLFF; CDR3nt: TGTGCCAGCTCACCGACCTGGCCGGCTGAAAAACTGTTTTTT
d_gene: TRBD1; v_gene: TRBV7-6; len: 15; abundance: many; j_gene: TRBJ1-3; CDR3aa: CASSTDRASGNTIYF; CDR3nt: TGTGCCAGCAGCACTGACAGGGCCTCTGGAAACACCATATATTTT
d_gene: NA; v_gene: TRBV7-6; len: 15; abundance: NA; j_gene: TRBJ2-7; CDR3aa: CASSLPRVSGYKQYF; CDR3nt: TGTGCCAGCAGCTTGCCCCGGGTCAGCGGCTACAAGCAGTACTTC
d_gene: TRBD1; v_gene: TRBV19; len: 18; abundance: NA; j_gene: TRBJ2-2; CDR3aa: CASSIDPRGGQGTGELFF; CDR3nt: TGTGCCAGTAGTATAGATCCACGGGGGGGACAGGGGACTGGGGAGCTGTTTTTT
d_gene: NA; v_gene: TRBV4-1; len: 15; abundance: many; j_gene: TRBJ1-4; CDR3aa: CASSQEGQRGEKLFF; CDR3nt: TGCGCCAGCAGCCAAGAGGGACAACGAGGGGAAAAACTGTTTTTT
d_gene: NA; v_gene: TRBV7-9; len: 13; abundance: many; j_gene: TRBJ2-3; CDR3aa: CASSSLATYTQYF; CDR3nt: TGTGCCAGCAGCTCCCTAGCGACGTATACGCAGTATTTT
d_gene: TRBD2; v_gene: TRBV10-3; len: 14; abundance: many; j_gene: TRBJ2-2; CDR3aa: CAIGLAGAAGELFF; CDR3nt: TGTGCCATCGGACTAGCGGGAGCTGCCGGGGAGCTGTTTTTT
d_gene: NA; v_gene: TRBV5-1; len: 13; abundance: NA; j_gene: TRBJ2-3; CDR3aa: CASSSLPMDTQYF; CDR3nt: TGCGCCAGCAGCTCCCTACCCATGGATACGCAGTATTTT
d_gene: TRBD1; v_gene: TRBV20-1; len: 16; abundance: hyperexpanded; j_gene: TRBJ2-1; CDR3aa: CSARAGTGGEGNEQFF; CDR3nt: TGCAGTGCTAGAGCCGGGACAGGGGGCGAGGGCAATGAGCAGTTCTTC
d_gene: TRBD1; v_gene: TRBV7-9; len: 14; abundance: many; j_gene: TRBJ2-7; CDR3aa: CASSLGQGDYEQYF; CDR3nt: TGTGCCAGCAGCTTAGGTCAGGGGGACTACGAGCAGTACTTC
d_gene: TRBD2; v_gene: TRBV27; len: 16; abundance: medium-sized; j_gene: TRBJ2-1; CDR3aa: CASIDTSESSYNEQFF; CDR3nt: TGTGCCAGCATTGATACTAGCGAAAGCTCCTACAATGAGCAGTTCTTC
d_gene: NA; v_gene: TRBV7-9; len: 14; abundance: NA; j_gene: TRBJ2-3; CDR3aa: CASNQIGSTDTQYF; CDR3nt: TGTGCCAGCAACCAAATCGGGAGCACAGATACGCAGTATTTT
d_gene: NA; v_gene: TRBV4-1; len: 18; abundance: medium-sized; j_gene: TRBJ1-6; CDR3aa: CASSQPSGGIFDNSPLHF; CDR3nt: TGCGCCAGCAGCCAACCGTCGGGGGGAATTTTTGATAATTCACCCCTCCACTTT
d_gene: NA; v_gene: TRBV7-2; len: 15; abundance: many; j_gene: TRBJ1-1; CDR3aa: CASSLEAVMNTEAFF; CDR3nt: TGTGCCAGCAGCTTAGAGGCGGTCATGAACACTGAAGCTTTCTTT
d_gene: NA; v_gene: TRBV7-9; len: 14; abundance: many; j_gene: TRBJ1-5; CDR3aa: CASSQDGYNQPQHF; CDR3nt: TGTGCCAGTTCACAGGACGGATATAATCAGCCCCAGCATTTT
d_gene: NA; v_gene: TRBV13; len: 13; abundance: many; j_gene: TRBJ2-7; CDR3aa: CASSQGPLYEQYF; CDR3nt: TGTGCCAGCAGCCAGGGACCGCTCTACGAGCAGTACTTC
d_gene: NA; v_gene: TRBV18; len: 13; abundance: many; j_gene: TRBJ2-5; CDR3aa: CASSAEGVKTQYF; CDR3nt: TGTGCCAGCTCAGCGGAGGGTGTGAAGACCCAGTACTTC
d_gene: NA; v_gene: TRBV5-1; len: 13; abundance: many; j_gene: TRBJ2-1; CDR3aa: CASSVMEYNEQFF; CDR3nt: TGTGCCAGCAGTGTGATGGAGTACAATGAGCAGTTCTTC
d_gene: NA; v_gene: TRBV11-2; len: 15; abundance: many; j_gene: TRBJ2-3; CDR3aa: CASSLVTAYTDTQYF; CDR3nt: TGTGCCAGCAGCTTAGTTACAGCGTACACAGATACGCAGTATTTT
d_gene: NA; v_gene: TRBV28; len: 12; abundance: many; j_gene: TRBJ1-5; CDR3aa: CASSSIPQPQHF; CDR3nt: TGTGCCAGCAGTTCCATCCCCCAGCCCCAGCATTTT
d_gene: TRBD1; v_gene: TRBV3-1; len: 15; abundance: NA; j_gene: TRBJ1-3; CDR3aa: CASSLRQGLGYTIYF; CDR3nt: TGTGCCAGCAGCCTAAGACAGGGACTTGGATACACCATATATTTT
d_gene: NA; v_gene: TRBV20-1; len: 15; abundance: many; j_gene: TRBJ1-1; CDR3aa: CSARDWGSGNTEAFF; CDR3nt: TGCAGTGCTAGAGATTGGGGGTCTGGAAACACTGAAGCTTTCTTT
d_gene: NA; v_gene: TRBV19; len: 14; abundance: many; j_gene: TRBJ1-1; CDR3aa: CASHRASGNTEAFF; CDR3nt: TGTGCCAGTCACAGGGCCTCGGGGAACACTGAAGCTTTCTTT
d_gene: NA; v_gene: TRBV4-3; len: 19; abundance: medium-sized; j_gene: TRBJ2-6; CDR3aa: CASSQDPWRTPSGANVLTF; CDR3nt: TGCGCCAGCAGCCAAGATCCATGGAGGACCCCCTCTGGGGCCAACGTCCTGACTTTC
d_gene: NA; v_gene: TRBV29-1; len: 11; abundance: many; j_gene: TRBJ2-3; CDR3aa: CSVGGPDTQYF; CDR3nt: TGCAGCGTCGGGGGCCCAGATACGCAGTATTTT
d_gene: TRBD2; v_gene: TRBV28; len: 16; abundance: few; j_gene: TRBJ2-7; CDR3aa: CASSPAGGGAPGEQYF; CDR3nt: TGTGCCAGCAGCCCAGCCGGCGGGGGGGCCCCAGGCGAGCAGTACTTC